These T cell receptor beta chains were read from a single sample in a study of T cell responses to AZD1222 COVID-19 vaccine. This table comes from immunoSEQ multiplex PCR, and its TCRdb copy is limited to in-frame clones, with some not included. The sample includes under 200,000 clones, 91% of them seen just once. The sample was peripheral blood, taken on day 0 of AZD1222 vaccination. The receptors here all came from an adult in good health. CDR3s include the opening cysteine and the closing phenylalanine or tryptophan. The D gene is left open where the match is weak. A clone size is listed for some rows: how often the clone was seen (once, few, many), or a class if it is expanded.

d_gene: TRBD1
j_gene: TRBJ1-5
v_gene: TRBV10-3
abundance: NA
CDR3aa: CAISAHRPGQGNVGNQPQHF
CDR3nt: TGTGCCATCAGTGCCCACAGGCCGGGACAGGGAAACGTTGGCAATCAGCCCCAGCATTTT

d_gene: NA
j_gene: TRBJ2-2
v_gene: TRBV27
abundance: NA
CDR3aa: CASSLDFTGELFF
CDR3nt: TGTGCCAGCAGTTTAGATTTCACCGGGGAGCTGTTTTTT

d_gene: TRBD1
j_gene: TRBJ1-6
v_gene: TRBV6-2/TRBV6-3
abundance: NA
CDR3aa: CASSRGTAMGDSPLHF
CDR3nt: TGTGCCAGCAGTAGAGGGACAGCCATGGGGGATTCACCCCTCCACTTT

d_gene: NA
j_gene: TRBJ2-3
v_gene: TRBV7-2
abundance: NA
CDR3aa: CASSLEVNTDTQYF
CDR3nt: TGTGCCAGCAGCTTAGAAGTAAACACAGATACGCAGTATTTT

d_gene: NA
j_gene: TRBJ1-6
v_gene: TRBV7-2
abundance: NA
CDR3aa: CASSLPFYNSPLHF
CDR3nt: TGTGCCAGCAGTCTACCGTTCTATAATTCACCCCTCCACTTT

d_gene: NA
j_gene: TRBJ2-4
v_gene: TRBV5-6
abundance: once
CDR3aa: CASSFVGLAKNIQYF
CDR3nt: TGTGCCAGCAGCTTTGTGGGGCTCGCCAAAAACATTCAGTACTTC

d_gene: NA
j_gene: TRBJ1-2
v_gene: TRBV2
abundance: once
CDR3aa: CASSRTDNYGYTF
CDR3nt: TGTGCCAGCAGCCGGACAGATAACTATGGCTACACCTTC

d_gene: NA
j_gene: TRBJ1-1
v_gene: TRBV28
abundance: NA
CDR3aa: CASSPAGWNTEAFF
CDR3nt: TGTGCCAGCAGTCCGGCAGGGTGGAACACTGAAGCTTTCTTT

d_gene: TRBD1
j_gene: TRBJ1-4
v_gene: TRBV4-1
abundance: NA
CDR3aa: CASSQVIYLDREKEKLFF
CDR3nt: TGCGCCAGCAGCCAAGTTATATACCTGGACAGGGAGAAAGAAAAACTGTTTTTT

d_gene: TRBD2
j_gene: TRBJ2-1
v_gene: TRBV30
abundance: NA
CDR3aa: CAWSEGAGRGEQFF
CDR3nt: TGTGCCTGGAGTGAGGGCGCGGGGCGGGGGGAGCAGTTCTTC

d_gene: NA
j_gene: TRBJ1-5
v_gene: TRBV19
abundance: NA
CDR3aa: CASSNGSRDQPQHF
CDR3nt: TGTGCCAGTAGTAATGGCAGCAGAGATCAGCCCCAGCATTTT

d_gene: TRBD1
j_gene: TRBJ1-4
v_gene: TRBV15
abundance: NA
CDR3aa: CATSNRDRENFRSEKLFF
CDR3nt: TGTGCCACCAGCAATAGGGACAGGGAAAATTTTCGTTCTGAAAAACTGTTTTTT

d_gene: NA
j_gene: TRBJ2-2
v_gene: TRBV6-2/TRBV6-3
abundance: once
CDR3aa: CASSWAAGTGELFF
CDR3nt: TGTGCCAGCAGTTGGGCGGCGGGCACCGGGGAGCTGTTTTTT

d_gene: NA
j_gene: TRBJ2-5
v_gene: TRBV28
abundance: NA
CDR3aa: CASSYLPGPQETQYF
CDR3nt: TGTGCCAGCAGCTATTTGCCGGGGCCCCAAGAGACCCAGTACTTC

d_gene: NA
j_gene: TRBJ2-5
v_gene: TRBV2
abundance: NA
CDR3aa: CASSYQGEETQYF
CDR3nt: TGTGCCAGCAGTTATCAGGGAGAAGAGACCCAGTACTTC

d_gene: TRBD2
j_gene: TRBJ2-1
v_gene: TRBV7-2
abundance: NA
CDR3aa: CASSLGRGGIEQFF
CDR3nt: TGTGCCAGCAGCTTAGGGCGCGGGGGGATTGAGCAGTTCTTC

d_gene: NA
j_gene: TRBJ2-7
v_gene: TRBV5-5
abundance: NA
CDR3aa: CASSLAGSYEQYF
CDR3nt: TGTGCCAGCAGCTTGGCGGGCTCCTACGAGCAGTACTTC

d_gene: NA
j_gene: TRBJ1-1
v_gene: TRBV27
abundance: NA
CDR3aa: CASSFQGLNTEAFF
CDR3nt: TGTGCCAGCAGTTTCCAGGGACTGAACACTGAAGCTTTCTTT

d_gene: TRBD2
j_gene: TRBJ2-1
v_gene: TRBV5-6
abundance: NA
CDR3aa: CASSLYRGGFHEQFF
CDR3nt: TGTGCCAGCAGCTTGTATCGGGGGGGTTTCCATGAGCAGTTCTTC

d_gene: NA
j_gene: TRBJ1-5
v_gene: TRBV6-5
abundance: NA
CDR3aa: CASSDGIPGHQPQHF
CDR3nt: TGTGCCAGCAGCGATGGGATTCCAGGGCATCAGCCCCAGCATTTT

d_gene: NA
j_gene: TRBJ2-7
v_gene: TRBV2
abundance: NA
CDR3aa: CASGTQGYEQYF
CDR3nt: TGTGCCAGCGGTACTCAGGGCTACGAGCAGTACTTC

d_gene: NA
j_gene: TRBJ1-2
v_gene: TRBV27
abundance: NA
CDR3aa: CASSRIGGGVNYGYTF
CDR3nt: TGTGCCAGCAGTAGGATAGGCGGAGGGGTCAACTATGGCTACACCTTC

d_gene: NA
j_gene: TRBJ2-2
v_gene: TRBV3-1/TRBV3-2
abundance: NA
CDR3aa: CASVGQGGTGELFF
CDR3nt: TGTGCCAGCGTAGGTCAGGGGGGCACCGGGGAGCTGTTTTTT

d_gene: TRBD1
j_gene: TRBJ2-7
v_gene: TRBV29-1
abundance: NA
CDR3aa: CSAARGDRGRAEQYF
CDR3nt: TGCAGCGCCGCAAGGGGCGACAGGGGGCGAGCCGAGCAGTACTTC

d_gene: NA
j_gene: TRBJ2-5
v_gene: TRBV28
abundance: NA
CDR3aa: CASSLGSLGRYETQYF
CDR3nt: TGTGCCAGCAGTTTGGGTAGCTTGGGCAGATACGAGACCCAGTACTTC

d_gene: TRBD2
j_gene: TRBJ2-7
v_gene: TRBV6-5
abundance: once
CDR3aa: CASRGGRYEQYF
CDR3nt: TGTGCCAGCCGCGGGGGGCGATACGAGCAGTACTTC

d_gene: NA
j_gene: TRBJ2-1
v_gene: TRBV28
abundance: NA
CDR3aa: CASIPPAASYNEQFF
CDR3nt: TGTGCCAGCATTCCCCCAGCAGCCTCCTACAATGAGCAGTTCTTC

d_gene: TRBD1
j_gene: TRBJ1-6
v_gene: TRBV4-1
abundance: NA
CDR3aa: CASRNVGQGNSPLHF
CDR3nt: TGCGCCAGCAGAAACGTTGGACAGGGAAATTCACCCCTCCACTTT

d_gene: NA
j_gene: TRBJ1-5
v_gene: TRBV18
abundance: NA
CDR3aa: CASSPGSSQPQHF
CDR3nt: TGTGCCAGCTCACCCGGTTCGTCTCAGCCCCAGCATTTT

d_gene: NA
j_gene: TRBJ2-1
v_gene: TRBV10-2
abundance: NA
CDR3aa: CASSDSGGIYYEQFF
CDR3nt: TGCGCCAGCAGTGACTCGGGGGGCATATACTATGAGCAGTTCTTC

d_gene: NA
j_gene: TRBJ1-1
v_gene: TRBV7-2
abundance: once
CDR3aa: CASSLAEGSEEAFF
CDR3nt: TGTGCCAGCAGCTTAGCGGAGGGTAGCGAGGAAGCTTTCTTT

d_gene: TRBD2
j_gene: TRBJ2-2
v_gene: TRBV14
abundance: NA
CDR3aa: CASSPGLAGITGELFF
CDR3nt: TGTGCCAGCAGCCCGGGACTAGCGGGAATCACCGGGGAGCTGTTTTTT

d_gene: NA
j_gene: TRBJ1-3
v_gene: TRBV4-3
abundance: NA
CDR3aa: CASSQGVGADTIYF
CDR3nt: TGCGCCAGCAGCCAAGGTGTGGGGGCGGACACCATATATTTT